This record covers a single TCR beta chain. These data come from a study of Graves' ophthalmopathy and Graves' hyperthyroidism. The CDR3 is 13 amino acids. V was clipped by 7 bases and J by 2 bases; unmatched bases: 2. Germline-derived CDR1 and CDR2 are SQVTM and ANQGSEA. RNA transcripts were the source from which TCR beta CDR3 regions were amplified. Scientists carried out first-round RT-PCR using HTBI primers and then a second-round multiplex PCR. A single record per CDR3 protein comes from TCRdb applying MiXCR to the multiplex PCR reads. The sample shows hundreds of thousands of distinct CDR3 sequences, 35% to 50% of them seen only once.

This TCR was sampled from an adult man with Graves' ophthalmopathy. The sample was peripheral blood. This chain joins TRBV29-1 and TRBJ1-3; 10 bases are shared with TRBD1. For the CDR3, the DNA is TGCAGCGGTGACAGGGGGCCTGGAAACACCATATATTTT. Protein sequence: CSGDRGPGNTIYF.